Each of the 23 T cell receptor beta chains below was sequenced from the same sample in a study of blood T cells in healthy people across ages. PCR was performed a second time for about 7 to 11 cycles using a sample-barcoded 5' primer and a J-beta primer mix. TCRdb reprocessed the 5' RACE reads with MiXCR, giving one entry per CDR3 protein. The table has fewer than 700,000 distinct CDR3 sequences, 40% to 45% seen once. Sequencing input: blood. The receptors were gathered from a man older than 75 in good health.

The rearrangement links TRBV20-1 to TRBJ2-3; D might be TRBD2 (7 bases). There are 14 residues in the CDR3. The V and J ends lost 0 bases and 5 bases respectively, with 12 bases between them. Germline V gene sequence: CDR1 DFQATT, CDR2 SNEGSKA (reference sequence). The CDR3 region is CSARDQGTIDTQYF. In nucleotides, the CDR3 is TGCAGTGCTAGAGACCAGGGGACTATAGATACGCAGTATTTT.

This chain links TRBV7-2 with TRBJ2-5, with 8 bases identical to TRBD2. The assigned J gene may be wrong: the sequence end matches TRBJ2-1 better. The CDR3 covers 15 residues. CDR1 and CDR2 (germline): SGHTA, FQGNSA. CDR3 in amino acids: CASSPGGGSQETQFF. The CDR3 DNA sequence: TGTGCCAGCAGCCCCGGGGGGGGGAGCCAAGAGACCCAGTTCTTC.

This clonotype was detected a few times. The V and J genes are TRBV3-1 and TRBJ2-5; D gene uncertain. The better agreement between TRBJ2-7 and the DNA end casts doubt on the J call. Germline CDR1 and CDR2: LGHDT and YNNKEL (reference sequence). This CDR3 is 13 amino acids long. DNA of the CDR3: TGTGCCAGCAGCCAGCTGATCGGATACGAGCAGTACTTC. Translated: CASSQLIGYEQYF.

This chain connects TRBV2 to TRBJ2-3; 9 nucleotides agree with TRBD2. V dropped 6 bases and J dropped 3; count of bases not matched to a gene: 7. The CDR3 totals 15 residues. Germline V CDR1 and CDR2: SNHLY, FYNNEI. The CDR3 nucleotides read TGTGCCAGCAGCGAAAGGACTAGCGTGACAGATACGCAGTATTTT. It is translated as CASSERTSVTDTQYF.

This clonotype was seen only a few times. CDR3 residues: CASSYTLGRGSYF. CDR3 sequence (DNA): TGTGCCAGCAGTTACACTCTAGGACGTGGGTCGTACTTC. V usage is TRBV6-2 or TRBV6-3 and J usage is TRBJ2-5; the D is unclear. The CDR3 has 13 residues. V was pared by 2 bases and J by 13 bases, with 17 bases between. Germline V gene lookup returns CDR1 MNHEY and CDR2 SVGEGT.

This clonotype was seen only a few times. The chain links TRBV7-2 to TRBJ1-5; TRBD1 matches 7 bases. The length of the CDR3 is 14 residues. Germline CDR1 reads SGHTA; CDR2 reads FQGNSA. Trimming at V came to 5 bases and at J to 1 base, leaving 2 bases not matched to a gene. CDR3 sequence (DNA): TGTGCCAGCAGCGCGACAGGGAGCAATCAGCCCCAGCATTTT. As protein: CASSATGSNQPQHF.

The genes are TRBV6-4 and TRBJ2-7, with unresolved D. The germline gives CDR1 MRHNA, CDR2 SNTAGT. Trimming left V 10 bases short and J 0 bases short, with 19 bases between. The CDR3 is 15 amino acids. CDR3: CATLGEYYHSYEQYF. As DNA, the CDR3 is TGTGCCACCCTCGGAGAGTACTACCACTCCTACGAGCAGTACTTC.

The V gene is TRBV5-1, the J gene TRBJ2-3; no definite D call. The CDR3 covers 14 residues. The V and J ends lost 2 bases and 4 bases respectively, with 11 bases between them. CDR1 and CDR2 from the germline V gene are SGHRS and YFSETQ. CDR3 in DNA: TGCGCCAGCAGCTTATCGGCAGAATCAGATACGCAGTATTTT. Its protein product is CASSLSAESDTQYF. The whole variable domain, remainder taken from reference TRBV5-1 and TRBJ2-3, is KAGVTQTPRYLIKTRGQQVTLSCSPISGHRSVSWYQQTPGQGLQFLFEYFSETQRNKGNFPGRFSGRQFSNSRSEMNVSTLELGDSALYLCASSLSAESDTQYFGPGTRLTVL.

A few counts support this clonotype. The gene calls are TRBV20-1 and TRBJ1-4, with 8 positions matching TRBD1. Trimming at V came to 4 bases and at J to 0 bases, leaving 7 bases not matched to a gene. Germline V gene data show CDR1 as DFQATT and CDR2 as SNEGSKA (reference sequence). This CDR3 is 16 amino acids long. This CDR3 reads CSAISGTGATNEKLFF. The CDR3 DNA reads as TGCAGTGCTATTTCAGGGACAGGAGCAACTAATGAAAAACTGTTTTTT.

The chain employs TRBV14 and TRBJ2-1; 10 positions agree with TRBD2. The CDR3 loop spans 14 amino acids. CDR1 and CDR2 from the germline V gene are SGHDN and FVKESK. J gave up 7 bases and V 4 bases, and 4 bases lay outside the gene matches. This chain's CDR3 is CASSPGLAANEQFF. CDR3 coding DNA: TGTGCCAGCAGCCCCGGACTAGCGGCAAATGAGCAGTTCTTC.

This clonotype was counted only a few times. V usage is TRBV20-1 and J usage is TRBJ2-3, with D uncertain. The V end lost 4 bases, the J end lost 11 bases, and 19 bases lay between the germline ends. Germline V gene lookup returns CDR1 DFQATT and CDR2 SNEGSKA (reference sequence). The CDR3 loop spans 13 amino acids. Written as DNA, the CDR3 is TGCAGTGCTATAGCACCTCTGGGCCGAGGGCAGTATTTT. This translates into CSAIAPLGRGQYF.

As concerns this clonotype: A much larger clone lies one base from this, so it may be a read error. V usage is TRBV12-3 or TRBV12-4 and J usage is TRBJ2-5; D gene ambiguous. The end of the DNA is better explained by TRBJ2-1, so the J call may be wrong. This CDR3 region has 14 residues. The DNA for the CDR3 is TGTGCCAGCAGTTTAGTAGGGAACCAAGAGACCCAGTTCTTC. It translates to CASSLVGNQETQFF.

As concerns this clonotype: This may stem from a read error, because a much larger clone lies one nucleotide away. The chain combines TRBV4-2 with TRBJ2-1, with 10 bases aligning to TRBD2. The junction had 8 bases not matched to a gene; V was cut back by 5 bases and J by 7 bases. The CDR3 has 15 amino acids. Germline CDR1 reads LGHNA; CDR2 reads YNFKEQ. In DNA, the CDR3 is TGTGCCAGCAGCATTCTAGCGGGAGAAGTTAATGAGCAGTTCTTC. Amino acid sequence: CASSILAGEVNEQFF.

This rearrangement joins TRBV7-6 to TRBJ2-3, with D perhaps matching TRBD1 or TRBD2 (7 bases each). CDR3 length: 16 amino acids. Germline CDR1 and CDR2: SGHVS and FNYEAQ. V dropped 2 bases and J dropped 2 bases, with 14 bases sitting between them. The CDR3 DNA follows: TGTGCCAGCAGCTTATTGGGGGGGACAGACACAGATACGCAGTATTTT. Translated: CASSLLGGTDTDTQYF.

This clonotype was seen only once. CDR3 protein: CASSRTSGRMNEQFF. CDR3 DNA sequence: TGTGCCAGCAGTAGGACTAGCGGGAGAATGAATGAGCAGTTCTTC. This chain joins TRBV27 and TRBJ2-1, with TRBD2 matching over 13 bases. The trim removed 5 bases at V and 7 bases at J, leaving 5 bases unmatched. CDR3 length: 15 amino acids. CDR1 and CDR2 from the germline V gene are MNHEY and SMNVEV (reference sequence).

The rearrangement links TRBV20-1 to TRBJ2-7, with TRBD2 matching over 12 bases. Germline assignment: CDR1 DFQATT and CDR2 SNEGSKA (reference sequence). The CDR3 has 15 residues. J lost 6 bases, V lost 5 bases, and 11 bases had no gene match. CDR3 nucleotides: TGCAGTGCTCTAAATCCTAGCGGGAGGGAAGGCGAGCAGTACTTC. This sequence encodes CSALNPSGREGEQYF.

Remarks on this clonotype: Given a much more abundant clone one base away, this may be a read error. The rearrangement joins TRBV29-1 to TRBJ2-5; D is unresolved. CDR1 and CDR2 from the germline V gene are SQVTM and ANQGSEA. Trimming took off 4 bases at V and 5 bases at J, with 17 bases between the two ends. The CDR3 has 14 amino acids. Here the CDR3 reads CSVGALSASETQYF. The CDR3 bases are TGCAGCGTTGGGGCTCTGTCAGCATCCGAGACCCAGTACTTC.

In its sample, this clonotype was seen many times. This rearrangement joins TRBV5-1 to TRBJ1-5; the D gene is possibly TRBD1 (6 bases). V lost 0 bases and J lost 2, with 9 bases in between. In germline, CDR1 is SGHRS, CDR2 YFSETQ. The CDR3 is 15 amino acids. CDR3 nucleotides: TGCGCCAGCAGCTTGGAGGGGGGCGGCAATCAGCCCCAGCATTTT. It codes for CASSLEGGGNQPQHF.

J is TRBJ2-5 and V is TRBV12-3 or TRBV12-4; 10 bases align to TRBD1. Unmatched junction bases numbered 6, after V lost 7 bases and J lost 4 bases. This CDR3 has 14 residues. As DNA, the CDR3 is TGTGCCAGCACCAAAGGGACAGGGGTAGAGACCCAGTACTTC. Amino acid sequence: CASTKGTGVETQYF.

The gene calls are TRBV27 and TRBJ2-3; TRBD1 agrees at 8 bases. From germline, CDR1 is MNHEY and CDR2 SMNVEV (reference sequence). The CDR3 contains 16 residues. Trimming at V came to 5 bases and at J to 2 bases, leaving 9 bases not matched to a gene. In DNA form, the CDR3 reads TGTGCCAGCAGTGTCTGGACAGGGACGCCCACAGATACGCAGTATTTT. This sequence encodes CASSVWTGTPTDTQYF.

This clonotype was seen only a few times. This chain uses TRBV20-1 with TRBJ2-1; D not certain. Germline V gives CDR1 DFQATT, CDR2 SNEGSKA (reference sequence). This CDR3 spans 17 amino acids. The germline V and J ends were trimmed by 5 bases and 3 bases, with 23 bases remaining between them. Here the CDR3 DNA reads TGCAGTGCTCTACCTCCGGGCCGGACGTGGGACTACAATGAGCAGTTCTTC. This gives the protein CSALPPGRTWDYNEQFF.

This clonotype occurred a few times. The rearrangement joins TRBV10-3 to TRBJ2-7, with a tentative D call TRBD2 (5 bases). This CDR3 spans 15 amino acids. The V gene's germline CDR1 is ENHRY and CDR2 SYGVKD. The V end lost 2 bases, the J end lost 0 bases, and 11 bases lay between the germline ends. The CDR3 bases are TGTGCCATCAGTGAGGAGGGATGGAGCTCCTACGAGCAGTACTTC. This encodes CAISEEGWSSYEQYF.

The chain uses TRBV5-1 and TRBJ2-2; no firm D call. This CDR3 has 12 amino acids. Germline CDR1 SGHRS, CDR2 YFSETQ. Trimming cost V 4 bases and J 7 bases, with 8 bases left between them. The CDR3 coding sequence is TGCGCCAGCAGCGAGACACTCGGGGAGCTGTTTTTT. Its translation: CASSETLGELFF. Full variable domain (outside the CDR3, taken from reference TRBV5-1 and TRBJ2-2): KAGVTQTPRYLIKTRGQQVTLSCSPISGHRSVSWYQQTPGQGLQFLFEYFSETQRNKGNFPGRFSGRQFSNSRSEMNVSTLELGDSALYLCASSETLGELFFGEGSRLTVL.